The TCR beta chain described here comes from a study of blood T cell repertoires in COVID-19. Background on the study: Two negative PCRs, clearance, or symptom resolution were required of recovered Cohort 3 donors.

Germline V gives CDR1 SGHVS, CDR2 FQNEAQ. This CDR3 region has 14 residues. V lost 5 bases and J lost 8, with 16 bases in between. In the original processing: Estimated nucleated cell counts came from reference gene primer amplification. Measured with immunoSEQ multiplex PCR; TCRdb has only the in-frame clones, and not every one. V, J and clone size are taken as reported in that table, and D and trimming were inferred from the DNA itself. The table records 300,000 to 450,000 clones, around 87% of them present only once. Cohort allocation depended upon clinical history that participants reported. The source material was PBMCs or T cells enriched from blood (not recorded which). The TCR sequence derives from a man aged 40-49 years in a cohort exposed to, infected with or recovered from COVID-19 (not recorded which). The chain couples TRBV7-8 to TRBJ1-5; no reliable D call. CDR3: CASSTRHLLEPQHF. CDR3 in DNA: TGTGCCAGCAGCACCCGACATCTTCTTGAGCCCCAGCATTTT.